This entry lists 8 T cell receptor beta chains sequenced from one sample in a study of blood T cell repertoires in COVID-19. Only in-frame clones appear in the TCRdb table, and some are missing; sequencing was by immunoSEQ multiplex PCR. The sample records roughly 100,000 clones, approximately 80% being singletons. The sequenced sample was peripheral blood. The receptors derive from a man between 60 and 70 years old with active or convalescent COVID-19.

This clone has only one observation. The rearrangement links TRBV6-6 to TRBJ2-5; 9 bases map to TRBD1. The CDR3 is 14 residues long. Germline V CDR1 and CDR2: MNHNY, SVGAGI (reference sequence). Unmatched junction bases numbered 2, after V lost 2 bases and J lost 4 bases. The DNA of the CDR3 is TGTGCCAGCAGTTACGGGACAGGGAGAGAGACCCAGTACTTC. This gives the protein CASSYGTGRETQYF.

This clone showed up just once. Other DNA sequences in the sample encode the same CDR3. The chain employs TRBV28 and TRBJ2-7; the D gene is possibly TRBD2 (6 bases). Germline V gene sequence: CDR1 MDHEN, CDR2 SYDVKM. The CDR3 spans 13 residues. V shed 4 bases and J shed 7 bases, with 14 bases lying between them. CDR3 DNA sequence: TGTGCCAGCAGTTGGGACTGGGGCAGGGAGCAGTACTTC. It translates to CASSWDWGREQYF.

In its sample, this clone was seen once. The rearrangement joins TRBV6-5 to TRBJ2-5; D possibly corresponds to TRBD1 (5 bases). V lost 8 bases and J lost 2, with 12 bases in between. Germline V CDR1 and CDR2: MNHEY, SVGAGI. CDR3 size: 13 residues. The CDR3 DNA is TGTGCCAGCGGAATGGGGCTTCAAGAGACCCAGTACTTC. Translation: CASGMGLQETQYF.

This clone was picked up one time. V usage is TRBV5-1 and J usage is TRBJ2-3; maybe TRBD1 (6 bases). V was shortened by 2 bases and J by 0 bases, with 13 bases between the two germline ends. Germline CDR1 reads SGHRS; CDR2 reads YFSETQ. This CDR3 contains 16 residues. The CDR3 DNA is TGCGCCAGCAGCTTAGGTGGGGGCCCCAGCACAGATACGCAGTATTTT. As protein: CASSLGGGPSTDTQYF.

This clone appeared once. The J gene is TRBJ2-7, the V gene TRBV11-2; 12 bases map to TRBD2. The CDR3 runs to 17 residues. Germline trimming cut 4 bases from V and 0 bases from J; bases unmatched to any gene: 7. CDR1 and CDR2 from the germline V gene are SGHAT and FQNNGV. CDR3 sequence reads: CASSSTSGRSSSYEQYF. In DNA, the CDR3 is TGTGCCAGCAGCTCTACTAGCGGGAGGTCGTCCTCCTACGAGCAGTACTTC. Variable domain in full (rest from reference TRBV11-2 and TRBJ2-7): EAGVAQSPRYKIIEKRQSVAFWCNPISGHATLYWYQQILGQGPKLLIQFQNNGVVDDSQLPKDRFSAERLKGVDSTLKIQPAKLEDSAVYLCASSSTSGRSSSYEQYFGPGTRLTVT.

V gene TRBV2 combines with J gene TRBJ1-5; D is ambiguous. This CDR3 region has 14 residues. V lost 8 bases and J lost 1, with 12 bases in between. Germline values: CDR1 SNHLY, CDR2 FYNNEI. For the CDR3, the DNA is TGTGCCAGCGTAGAGGGATTGAGCAATCAGCCCCAGCATTTT. As protein: CASVEGLSNQPQHF.

This clone was detected only once. The J gene is TRBJ1-2, the V gene TRBV2; 7 bases map to TRBD1. Per germline, CDR1 SNHLY and CDR2 FYNNEI. V shed 6 bases, J shed 8 bases, and the junction held 9 bases outside the gene matches. This CDR3 has 13 amino acids. CDR3 residues: CASSQTGTAGYTF. The CDR3 nucleotides read TGTGCCAGCAGCCAAACCGGGACAGCCGGCTACACCTTC.

The chain combines TRBV27 with TRBJ2-7; 9 bases are a match to TRBD1. Germline values: CDR1 MNHEY, CDR2 SMNVEV (reference sequence). V trimming: 5 bases; J trimming: 3 bases; junction bases outside the gene matches: 5. The CDR3 is 14 residues long. Written as DNA, the CDR3 is TGTGCCAGCAGTCCCCTGACAGGGGGCTACGAGCAGTACTTC. Amino acid sequence: CASSPLTGGYEQYF.